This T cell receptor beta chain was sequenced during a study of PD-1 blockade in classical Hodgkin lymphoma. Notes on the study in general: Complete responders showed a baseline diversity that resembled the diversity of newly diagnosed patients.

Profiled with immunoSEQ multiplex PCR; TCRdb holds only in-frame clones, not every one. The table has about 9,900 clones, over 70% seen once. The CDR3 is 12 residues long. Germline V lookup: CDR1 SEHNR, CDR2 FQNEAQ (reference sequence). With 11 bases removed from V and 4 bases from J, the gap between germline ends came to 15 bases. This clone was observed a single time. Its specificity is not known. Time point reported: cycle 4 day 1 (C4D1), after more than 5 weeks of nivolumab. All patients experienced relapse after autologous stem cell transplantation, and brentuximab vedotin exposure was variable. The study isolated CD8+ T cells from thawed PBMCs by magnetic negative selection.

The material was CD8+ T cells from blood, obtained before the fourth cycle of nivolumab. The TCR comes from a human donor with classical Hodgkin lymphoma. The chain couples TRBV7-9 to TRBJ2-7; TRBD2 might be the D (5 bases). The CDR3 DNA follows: TGTGCCCTAGCCGATAGCGTGTACGAGCAGTACTTC. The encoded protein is CALADSVYEQYF.